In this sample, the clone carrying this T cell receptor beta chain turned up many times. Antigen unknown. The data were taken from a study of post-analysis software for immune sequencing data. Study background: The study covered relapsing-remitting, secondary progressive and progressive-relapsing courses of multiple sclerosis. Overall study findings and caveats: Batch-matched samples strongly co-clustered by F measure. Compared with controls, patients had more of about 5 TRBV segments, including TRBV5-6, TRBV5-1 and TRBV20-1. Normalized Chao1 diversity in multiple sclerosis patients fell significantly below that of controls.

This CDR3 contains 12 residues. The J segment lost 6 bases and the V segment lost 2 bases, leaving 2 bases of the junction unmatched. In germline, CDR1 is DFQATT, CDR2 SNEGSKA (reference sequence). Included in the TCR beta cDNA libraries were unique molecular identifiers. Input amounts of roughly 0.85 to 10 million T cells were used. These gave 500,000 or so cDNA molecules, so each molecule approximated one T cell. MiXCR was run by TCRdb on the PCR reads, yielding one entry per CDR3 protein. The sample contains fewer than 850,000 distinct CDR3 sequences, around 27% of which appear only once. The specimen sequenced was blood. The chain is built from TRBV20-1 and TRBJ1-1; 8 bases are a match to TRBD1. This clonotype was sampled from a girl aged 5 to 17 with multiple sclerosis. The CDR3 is CSARSGGAEAFF. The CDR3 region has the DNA TGCAGTGCTAGATCAGGGGGCGCTGAAGCTTTCTTT.